This T cell receptor beta chain was obtained from a study of blood T cell repertoires in COVID-19. Study context: COVID-19 samples, acute and convalescent, were from the United States, Italy and Spain. PBMCs, B-cell-depleted T cells, or T cells provided the cDNA or gDNA that made up the material.

Authors' data handling: Amplification with reference gene primers provided the estimates of nucleated cell counts. Using immunoSEQ multiplex PCR, the repertoire was profiled, and TCRdb retains in-frame clones only, with some absent. Clone size and the V and J calls come from that table; the DNA yielded D and trimming. The sample includes some 250,000 clones, more than 75% seen only once; the top ten take 0.99%. V lost 0 bases and J lost 6; bases outside the gene matches: 9. Germline-derived CDR1 and CDR2 are SGHDT and YYEEEE. This CDR3 spans 15 amino acids. The sequence was collected from a woman in her thirties or forties who had recovered from COVID-19. The sequencing sample was made of peripheral blood. The rearrangement joins TRBV5-6 to TRBJ2-7, with TRBD1 matching over 7 bases. The CDR3 spells CASSLGGTGAGEQYF. In nucleotides, the CDR3 is TGTGCCAGCAGCTTGGGGGGCACAGGGGCGGGCGAGCAGTACTTC.